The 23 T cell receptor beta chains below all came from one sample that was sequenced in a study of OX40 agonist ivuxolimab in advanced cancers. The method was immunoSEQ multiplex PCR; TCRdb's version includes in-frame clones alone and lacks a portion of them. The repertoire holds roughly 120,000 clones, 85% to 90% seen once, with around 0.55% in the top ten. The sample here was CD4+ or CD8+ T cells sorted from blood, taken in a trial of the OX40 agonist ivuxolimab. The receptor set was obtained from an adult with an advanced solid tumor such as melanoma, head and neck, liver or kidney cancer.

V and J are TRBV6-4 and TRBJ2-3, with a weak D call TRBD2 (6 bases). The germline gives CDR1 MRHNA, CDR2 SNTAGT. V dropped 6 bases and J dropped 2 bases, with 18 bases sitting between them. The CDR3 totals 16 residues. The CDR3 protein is CASSRDSSFATDTQYF. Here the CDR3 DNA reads TGTGCCAGCAGCCGGGACTCATCATTCGCCACAGATACGCAGTATTTT.

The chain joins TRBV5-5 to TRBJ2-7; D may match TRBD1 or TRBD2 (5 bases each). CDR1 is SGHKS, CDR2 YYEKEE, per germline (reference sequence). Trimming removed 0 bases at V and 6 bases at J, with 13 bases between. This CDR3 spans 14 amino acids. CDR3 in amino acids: CASSLAQGASEQYF. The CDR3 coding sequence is TGTGCCAGCAGCTTGGCCCAGGGAGCTTCCGAGCAGTACTTC.

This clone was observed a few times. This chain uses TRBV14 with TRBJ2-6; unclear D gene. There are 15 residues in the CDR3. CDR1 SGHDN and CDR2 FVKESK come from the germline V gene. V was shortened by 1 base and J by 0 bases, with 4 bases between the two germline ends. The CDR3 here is CASSQGGSGANVLTF. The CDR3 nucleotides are TGTGCCAGCAGCCAAGGGGGCTCTGGGGCCAACGTCCTGACTTTC. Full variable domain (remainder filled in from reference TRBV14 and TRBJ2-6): EAGVTQFPSHSVIEKGQTVTLRCDPISGHDNLYWYRRVMGKEIKFLLHFVKESKQDESGMPNNRFLAERTGGTYSTLKVQPAELEDSGVYFCASSQGGSGANVLTFGAGSRLTVL.

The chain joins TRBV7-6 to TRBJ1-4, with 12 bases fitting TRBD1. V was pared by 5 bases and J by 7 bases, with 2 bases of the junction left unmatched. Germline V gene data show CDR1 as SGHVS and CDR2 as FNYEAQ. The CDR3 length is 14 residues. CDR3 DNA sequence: TGTGCCAGCAGCGTGGGACAGGGGGCTGAAAAACTGTTTTTT. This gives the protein CASSVGQGAEKLFF.

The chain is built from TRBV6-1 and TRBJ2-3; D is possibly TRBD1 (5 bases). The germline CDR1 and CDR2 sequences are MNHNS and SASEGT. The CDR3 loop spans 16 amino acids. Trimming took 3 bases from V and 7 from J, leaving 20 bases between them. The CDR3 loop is CASSDRQLSLSNTQYF. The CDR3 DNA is TGTGCCAGCAGTGATCGACAGCTTTCTTTAAGTAATACGCAGTATTTT.

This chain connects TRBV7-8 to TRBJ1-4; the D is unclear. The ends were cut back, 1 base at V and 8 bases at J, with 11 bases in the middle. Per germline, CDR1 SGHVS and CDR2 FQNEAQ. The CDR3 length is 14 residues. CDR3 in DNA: TGTGCCAGCAGCTTAGATCGGAGCGGAGAAAAACTGTTTTTT. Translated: CASSLDRSGEKLFF.

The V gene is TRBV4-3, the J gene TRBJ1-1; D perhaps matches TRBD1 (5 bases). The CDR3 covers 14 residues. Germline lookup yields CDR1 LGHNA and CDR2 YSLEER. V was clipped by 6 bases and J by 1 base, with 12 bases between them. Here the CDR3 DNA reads TGCGCCAGCAGTCGAGGGGAAGAGAACACTGAAGCTTTCTTT. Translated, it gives CASSRGEENTEAFF.

CDR3 region: CASSGGTGPNYGYTF. CDR3 coding DNA: TGTGCCAGCAGTGGAGGGACAGGTCCTAACTATGGCTACACCTTC. The rearrangement links TRBV2 to TRBJ1-2; the match to TRBD1 covers 8 bases. The CDR3 contains 15 residues. CDR1 is SNHLY, CDR2 FYNNEI, per germline. V lost 4 bases to trimming and J lost 0 bases; unmatched junction nucleotides: 4.

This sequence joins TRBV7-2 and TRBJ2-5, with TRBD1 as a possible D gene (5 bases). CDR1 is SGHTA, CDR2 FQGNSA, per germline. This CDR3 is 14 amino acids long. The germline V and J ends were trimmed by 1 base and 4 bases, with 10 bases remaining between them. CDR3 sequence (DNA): TGTGCCAGCAGCTTAGTAAAGGGGTTAGAGACCCAGTACTTC. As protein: CASSLVKGLETQYF.

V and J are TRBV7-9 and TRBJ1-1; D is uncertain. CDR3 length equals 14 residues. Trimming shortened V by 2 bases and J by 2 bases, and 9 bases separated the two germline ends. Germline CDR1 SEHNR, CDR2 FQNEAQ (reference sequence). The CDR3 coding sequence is TGTGCCAGCAGCTTAAGGCCGGATAACACTGAAGCTTTCTTT. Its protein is CASSLRPDNTEAFF.

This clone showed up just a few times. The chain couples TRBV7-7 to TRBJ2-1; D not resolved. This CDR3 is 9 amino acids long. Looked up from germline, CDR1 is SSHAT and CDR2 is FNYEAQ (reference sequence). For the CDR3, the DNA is TGTACCGTCGGTAATGAGCAGTTCTTC. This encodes CTVGNEQFF.

CDR3 region: CASKRTGPYNEQFF. DNA for the CDR3: TGTGCCAGCAAGAGGACAGGACCTTACAATGAGCAGTTCTTC. The chain uses TRBV7-2 and TRBJ2-1; 7 bases are shared with TRBD1. V lost 7 bases and J lost 4; bases outside the gene matches: 7. The CDR3 consists of 14 residues. Germline V CDR1 and CDR2: SGHTA, FQGNSA.

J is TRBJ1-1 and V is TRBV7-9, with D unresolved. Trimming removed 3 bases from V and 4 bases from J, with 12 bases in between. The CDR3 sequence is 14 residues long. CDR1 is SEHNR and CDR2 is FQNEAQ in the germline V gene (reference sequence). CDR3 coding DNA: TGTGCCAGCAGCTTGCAAGCAGGTGGCACTGAAGCTTTCTTT. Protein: CASSLQAGGTEAFF.

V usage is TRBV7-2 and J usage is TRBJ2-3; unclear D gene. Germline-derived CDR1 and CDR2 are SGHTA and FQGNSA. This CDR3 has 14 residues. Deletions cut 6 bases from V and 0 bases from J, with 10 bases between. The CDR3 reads CASRSHPSTDTQYF. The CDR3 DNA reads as TGTGCCAGCAGATCACATCCTAGCACAGATACGCAGTATTTT.

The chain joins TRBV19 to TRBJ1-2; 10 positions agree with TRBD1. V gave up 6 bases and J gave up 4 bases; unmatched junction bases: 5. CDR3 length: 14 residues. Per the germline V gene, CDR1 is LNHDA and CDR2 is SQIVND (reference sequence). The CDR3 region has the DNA TGTGCCAGTAGCAAGACAGGGGGCGGCTATGGCTACACCTTC. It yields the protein CASSKTGGGYGYTF.

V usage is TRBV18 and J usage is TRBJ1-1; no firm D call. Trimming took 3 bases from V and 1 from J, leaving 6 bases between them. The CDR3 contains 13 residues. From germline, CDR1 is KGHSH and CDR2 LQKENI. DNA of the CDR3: TGTGCCAGCTCACCTTCAGGGAACACTGAAGCTTTCTTT. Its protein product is CASSPSGNTEAFF.

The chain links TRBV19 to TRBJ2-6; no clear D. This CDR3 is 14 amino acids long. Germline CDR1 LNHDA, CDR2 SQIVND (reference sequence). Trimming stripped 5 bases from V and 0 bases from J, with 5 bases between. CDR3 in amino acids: CASSAVSGANVLTF. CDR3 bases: TGTGCCAGTAGTGCCGTCTCTGGGGCCAACGTCCTGACTTTC.

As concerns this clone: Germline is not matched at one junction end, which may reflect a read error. The CDR3 coding sequence is TGTGCCAACAGCCCTGGGACAGGGGGAACAGATACGCAGTATTTT. Translated: CANSPGTGGTDTQYF. This rearrangement joins TRBV7-9 to TRBJ2-3; 11 positions match TRBD1. CDR1 and CDR2 from the germline V gene are SEHNR and FQNEAQ (reference sequence). The CDR3 totals 15 residues.

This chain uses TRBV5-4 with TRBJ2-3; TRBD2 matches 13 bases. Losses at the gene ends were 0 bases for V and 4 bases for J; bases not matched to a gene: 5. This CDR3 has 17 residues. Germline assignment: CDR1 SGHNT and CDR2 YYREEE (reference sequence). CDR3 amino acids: CASSLGTSGGFPDTQYF. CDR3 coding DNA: TGTGCCAGCAGCTTGGGGACTAGCGGGGGTTTCCCAGATACGCAGTATTTT.

CDR3 DNA: TGTGCCAGCAGTTCCGGGAACAGGCAGTACTTC. Its translation is CASSSGNRQYF. The genes are TRBV28 and TRBJ2-7; D is perhaps TRBD2 (5 bases). V shed 4 bases and J shed 9 bases, with 10 bases lying between them. The CDR3 extends over 11 amino acids. The germline gives CDR1 MDHEN, CDR2 SYDVKM.

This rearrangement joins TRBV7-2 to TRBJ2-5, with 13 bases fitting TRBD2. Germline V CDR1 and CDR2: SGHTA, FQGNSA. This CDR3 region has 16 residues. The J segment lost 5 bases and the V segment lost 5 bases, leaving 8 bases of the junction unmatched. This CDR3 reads CASSLTTSGGAETQYF. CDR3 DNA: TGTGCCAGCAGCCTCACTACTAGCGGGGGGGCGGAGACCCAGTACTTC.

CDR3 residues: CASSPFDVSNQPQHF. Written as DNA, the CDR3 is TGTGCCAGCAGCCCTTTCGACGTTAGCAATCAGCCCCAGCATTTT. V gene TRBV7-9 combines with J gene TRBJ1-5, with D unclear. V lost 5 bases and J lost 0, with 11 bases in between. The CDR3 is 15 amino acids. Germline-derived CDR1 and CDR2 are SEHNR and FQNEAQ (reference sequence).

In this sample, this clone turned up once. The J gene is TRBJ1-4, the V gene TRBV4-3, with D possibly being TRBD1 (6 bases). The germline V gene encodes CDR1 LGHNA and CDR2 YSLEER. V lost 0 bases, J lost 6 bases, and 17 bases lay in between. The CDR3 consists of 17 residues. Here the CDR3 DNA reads TGCGCCAGCAGCCAAGAACCCCCCAGGGCAGGGGATGAAAAACTGTTTTTT. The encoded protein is CASSQEPPRAGDEKLFF.